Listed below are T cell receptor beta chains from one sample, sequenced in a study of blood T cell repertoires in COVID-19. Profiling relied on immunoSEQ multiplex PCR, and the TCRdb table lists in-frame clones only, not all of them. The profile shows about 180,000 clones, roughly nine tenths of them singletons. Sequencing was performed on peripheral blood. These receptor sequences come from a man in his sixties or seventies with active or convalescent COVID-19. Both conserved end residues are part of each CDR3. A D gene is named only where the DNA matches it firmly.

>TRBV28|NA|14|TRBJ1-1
CASSLRRSTGRAFF
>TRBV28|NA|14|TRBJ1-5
CASSLWQNNQPQHF
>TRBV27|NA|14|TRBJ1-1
CASSFQQGNTEAFF
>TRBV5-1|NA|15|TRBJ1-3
CASSLVSGAGNTIYF
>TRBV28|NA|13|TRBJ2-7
CASLRPAGRAQYF
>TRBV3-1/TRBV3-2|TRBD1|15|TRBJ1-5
CASSPQGARNQPQHF
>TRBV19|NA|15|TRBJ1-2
CASRARHSTNYGYTF
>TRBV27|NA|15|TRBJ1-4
CASKAILLSNEKLFF
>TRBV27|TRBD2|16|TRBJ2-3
CASSSRGGLGTDTQYF
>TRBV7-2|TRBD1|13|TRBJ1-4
CASSLGTGGSLFF
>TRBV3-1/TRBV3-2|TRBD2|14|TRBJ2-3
CASSALAGTDTQYF
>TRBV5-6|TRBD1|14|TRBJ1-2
CASTLGQTYGGYTF
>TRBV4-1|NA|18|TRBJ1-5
CASSQDPPQGLRNQPQHF
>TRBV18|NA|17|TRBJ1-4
CASSTQGTGTSNEKLFF
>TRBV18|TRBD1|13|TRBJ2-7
CASSPGTGGMKYF
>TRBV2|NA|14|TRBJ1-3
CAGSPNYSGNTIYF
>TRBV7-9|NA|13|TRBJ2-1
CASSLIGQGEQFF
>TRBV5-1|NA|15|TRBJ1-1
CASSLAGGWNTEAFF
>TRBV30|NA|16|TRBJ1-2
CAWSYRTGHTNYGYTF
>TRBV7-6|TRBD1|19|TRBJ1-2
CASSALGGTGGISNYGYTF
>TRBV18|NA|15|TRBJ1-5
CASSQEQGTHQPQHF
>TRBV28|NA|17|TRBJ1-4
CASSLGRVVVSNEKLFF